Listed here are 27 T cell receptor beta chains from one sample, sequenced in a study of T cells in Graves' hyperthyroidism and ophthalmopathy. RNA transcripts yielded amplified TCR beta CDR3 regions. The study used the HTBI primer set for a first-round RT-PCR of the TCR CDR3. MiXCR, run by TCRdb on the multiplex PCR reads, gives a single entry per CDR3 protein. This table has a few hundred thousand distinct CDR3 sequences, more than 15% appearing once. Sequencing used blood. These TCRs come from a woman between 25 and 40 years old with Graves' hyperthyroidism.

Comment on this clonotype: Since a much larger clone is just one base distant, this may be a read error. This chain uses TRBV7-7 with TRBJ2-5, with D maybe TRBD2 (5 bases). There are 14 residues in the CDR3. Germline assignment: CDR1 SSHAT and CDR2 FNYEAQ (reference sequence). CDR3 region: CASSFTDSEETQYF. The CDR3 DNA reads TGTGCTAGCTCCTTCACGGACTCTGAGGAGACCCAGTACTTC. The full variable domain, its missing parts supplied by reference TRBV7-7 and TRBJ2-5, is GAGVSQSPRYKVTKRGQDVTLRCDPISSHATLYWYQQALGQGPEFLTYFNYEAQPDKSGLPSDRFSAERPEGSISTLTIQRTEQRDSAMYRCASSFTDSEETQYFGPGTRLLVL.

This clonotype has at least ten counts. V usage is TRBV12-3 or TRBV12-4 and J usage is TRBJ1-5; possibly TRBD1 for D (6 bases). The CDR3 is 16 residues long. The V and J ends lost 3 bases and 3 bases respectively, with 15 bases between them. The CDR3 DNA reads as TGTGCCAGCAGTTTGGGGGCAGACGTTACCAATCAGCCCCAGCATTTT. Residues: CASSLGADVTNQPQHF.

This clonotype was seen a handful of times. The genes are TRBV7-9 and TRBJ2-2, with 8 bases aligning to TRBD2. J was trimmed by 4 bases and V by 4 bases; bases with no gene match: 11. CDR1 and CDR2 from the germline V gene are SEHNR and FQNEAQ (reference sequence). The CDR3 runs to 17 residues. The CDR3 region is CASSSTPGLVPTGELFF. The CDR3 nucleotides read TGTGCCAGCAGCTCTACCCCGGGACTAGTCCCCACCGGGGAGCTGTTTTTT.

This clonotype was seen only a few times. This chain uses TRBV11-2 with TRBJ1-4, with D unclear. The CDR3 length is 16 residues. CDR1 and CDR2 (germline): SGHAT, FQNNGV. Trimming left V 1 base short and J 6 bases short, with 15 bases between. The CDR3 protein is CASSLGAGAKYEKLFF. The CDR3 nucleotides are TGTGCCAGCAGCTTAGGAGCTGGTGCCAAATATGAAAAACTGTTTTTT. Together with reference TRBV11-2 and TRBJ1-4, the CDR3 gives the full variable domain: EAGVAQSPRYKIIEKRQSVAFWCNPISGHATLYWYQQILGQGPKLLIQFQNNGVVDDSQLPKDRFSAERLKGVDSTLKIQPAKLEDSAVYLCASSLGAGAKYEKLFFGSGTQLSVL.

The CDR3 DNA sequence: TGCGCCAGCAGCTTGGACGGAGACCGAACAGATACGCAGTATTTT. As protein: CASSLDGDRTDTQYF. This sequence joins TRBV5-1 and TRBJ2-3; no reliable D call. The CDR3 has 15 amino acids. Deletions cut 0 bases from V and 3 bases from J, with 11 bases between. Germline CDR1 SGHRS, CDR2 YFSETQ.

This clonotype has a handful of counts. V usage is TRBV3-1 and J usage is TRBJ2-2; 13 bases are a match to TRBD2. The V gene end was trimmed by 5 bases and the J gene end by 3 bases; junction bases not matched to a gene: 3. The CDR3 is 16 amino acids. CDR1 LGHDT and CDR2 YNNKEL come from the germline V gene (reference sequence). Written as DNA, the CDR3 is TGTGCCAGCAGCGTAGGGACTAGCGGGGACACCGGGGAGCTGTTTTTT. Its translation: CASSVGTSGDTGELFF.

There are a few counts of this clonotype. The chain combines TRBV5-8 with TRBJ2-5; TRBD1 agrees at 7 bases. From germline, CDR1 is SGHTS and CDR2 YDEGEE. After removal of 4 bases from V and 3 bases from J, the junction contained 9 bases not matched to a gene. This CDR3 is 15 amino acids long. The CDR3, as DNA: TGTGCCAGCAGCCCCGGACAGGTTGGGGAAGAGACCCAGTACTTC. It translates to CASSPGQVGEETQYF.

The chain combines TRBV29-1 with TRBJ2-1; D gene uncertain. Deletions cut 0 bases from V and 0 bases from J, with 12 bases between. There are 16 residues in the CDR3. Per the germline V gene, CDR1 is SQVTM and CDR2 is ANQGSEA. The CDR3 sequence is CSVEDQRKSSYNEQFF. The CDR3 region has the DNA TGCAGCGTTGAAGATCAGCGAAAAAGCTCCTACAATGAGCAGTTCTTC.

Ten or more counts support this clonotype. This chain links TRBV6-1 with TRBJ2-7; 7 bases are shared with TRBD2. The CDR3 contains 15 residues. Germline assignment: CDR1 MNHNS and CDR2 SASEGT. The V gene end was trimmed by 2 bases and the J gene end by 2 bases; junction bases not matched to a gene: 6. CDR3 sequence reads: CASSEWAGRAYEQYF. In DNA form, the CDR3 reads TGTGCCAGCAGTGAATGGGCAGGGAGGGCCTACGAGCAGTACTTC.

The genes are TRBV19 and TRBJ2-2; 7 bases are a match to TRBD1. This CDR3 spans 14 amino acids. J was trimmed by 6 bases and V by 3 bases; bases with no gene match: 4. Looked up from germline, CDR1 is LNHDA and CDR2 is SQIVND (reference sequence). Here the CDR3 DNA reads TGTGCCAGTAGTATCGACAGGGTCGCCGGGGAGCTGTTTTTT. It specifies CASSIDRVAGELFF.

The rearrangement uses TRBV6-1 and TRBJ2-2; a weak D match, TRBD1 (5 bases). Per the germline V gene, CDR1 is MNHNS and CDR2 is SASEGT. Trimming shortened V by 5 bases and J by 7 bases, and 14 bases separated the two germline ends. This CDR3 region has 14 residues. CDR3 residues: CASSYFQGGGELFF. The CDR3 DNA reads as TGTGCCAGCAGTTATTTCCAGGGCGGCGGGGAGCTGTTTTTT.

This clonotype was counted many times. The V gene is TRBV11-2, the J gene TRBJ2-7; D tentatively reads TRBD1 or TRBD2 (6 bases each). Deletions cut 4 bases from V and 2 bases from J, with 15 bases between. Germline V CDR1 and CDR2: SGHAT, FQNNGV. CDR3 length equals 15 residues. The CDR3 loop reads CASSWGAELPYEQYF. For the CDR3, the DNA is TGTGCCAGCAGCTGGGGGGCTGAGCTTCCCTACGAGCAGTACTTC.

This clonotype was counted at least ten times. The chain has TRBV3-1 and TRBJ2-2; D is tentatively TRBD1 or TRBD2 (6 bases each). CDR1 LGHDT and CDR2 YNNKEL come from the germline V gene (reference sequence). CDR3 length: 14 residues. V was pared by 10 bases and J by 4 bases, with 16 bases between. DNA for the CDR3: TGTGCCACCGATGGGGGGACAAGCACCGGGGAGCTGTTTTTT. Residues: CATDGGTSTGELFF. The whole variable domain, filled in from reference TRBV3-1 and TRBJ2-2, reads DTAVSQTPKYLVTQMGNDKSIKCEQNLGHDTMYWYKQDSKKFLKIMFSYNNKELIINETVPNRFSPKSPDKAHLNLHINSLELGDSAVYFCATDGGTSTGELFFGEGSRLTVL.

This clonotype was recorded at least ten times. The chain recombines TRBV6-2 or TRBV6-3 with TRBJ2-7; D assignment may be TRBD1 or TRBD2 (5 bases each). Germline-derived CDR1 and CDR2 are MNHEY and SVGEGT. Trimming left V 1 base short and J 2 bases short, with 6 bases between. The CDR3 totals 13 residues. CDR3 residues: CASSYLGAYEQYF. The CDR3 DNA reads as TGTGCCAGCAGTTACTTGGGGGCCTACGAGCAGTACTTC.

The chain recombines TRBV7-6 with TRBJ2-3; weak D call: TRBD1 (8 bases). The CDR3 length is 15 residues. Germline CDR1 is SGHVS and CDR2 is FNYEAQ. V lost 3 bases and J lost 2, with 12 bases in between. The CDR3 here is CASSFTGGDTDTQYF. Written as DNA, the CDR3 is TGTGCCAGCAGCTTTACAGGGGGGGACACAGATACGCAGTATTTT. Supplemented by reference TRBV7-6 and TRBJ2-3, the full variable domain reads GAGVSQSPRYKVTKRGQDVALRCDPISGHVSLYWYRQALGQGPEFLTYFNYEAQQDKSGLPNDRFSAERPEGSISTLTIQRTEQRDSAMYRCASSFTGGDTDTQYFGPGTRLTVL.

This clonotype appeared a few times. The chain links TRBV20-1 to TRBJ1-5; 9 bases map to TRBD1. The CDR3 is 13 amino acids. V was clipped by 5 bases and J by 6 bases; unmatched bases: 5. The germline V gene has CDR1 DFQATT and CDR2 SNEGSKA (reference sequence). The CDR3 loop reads CSAGQGTGQPQHF. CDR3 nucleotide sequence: TGCAGTGCTGGACAGGGGACAGGTCAGCCCCAGCATTTT.

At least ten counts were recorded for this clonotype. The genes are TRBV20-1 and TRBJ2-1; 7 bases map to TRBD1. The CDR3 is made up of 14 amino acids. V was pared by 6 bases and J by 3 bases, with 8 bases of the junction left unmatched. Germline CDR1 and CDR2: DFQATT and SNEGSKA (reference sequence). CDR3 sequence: CSASSGQLYNEQFF. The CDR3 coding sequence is TGCAGTGCCTCCTCGGGACAGCTCTACAATGAGCAGTTCTTC.

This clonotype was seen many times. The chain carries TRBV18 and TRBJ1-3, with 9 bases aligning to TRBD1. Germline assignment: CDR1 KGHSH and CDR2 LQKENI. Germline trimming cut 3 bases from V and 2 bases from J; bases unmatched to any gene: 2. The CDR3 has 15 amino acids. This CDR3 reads CASSPGTGTGNTIYF. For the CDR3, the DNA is TGTGCCAGCTCACCGGGGACAGGGACTGGAAACACCATATATTTT.

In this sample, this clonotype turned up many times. CDR3 coding DNA: TGCAGTGCGCCGGGACTAGCGGCCTACAATGAGCAGTTCTTC. Its protein is CSAPGLAAYNEQFF. V is TRBV20-1 and J is TRBJ2-1, with TRBD2 matching over 11 bases. Germline CDR1 reads DFQATT; CDR2 reads SNEGSKA (reference sequence). The CDR3 sequence is 14 residues long. Trimming took 6 bases from V and 2 from J; bases not matched to a gene: 3.

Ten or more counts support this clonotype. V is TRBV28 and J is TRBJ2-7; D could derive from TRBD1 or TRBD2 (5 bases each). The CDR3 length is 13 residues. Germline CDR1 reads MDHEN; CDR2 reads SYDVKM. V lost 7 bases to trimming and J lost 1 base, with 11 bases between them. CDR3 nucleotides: TGTGCCAGCATGGGGGAGCAGTCCTACGAGCAGTACTTC. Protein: CASMGEQSYEQYF.

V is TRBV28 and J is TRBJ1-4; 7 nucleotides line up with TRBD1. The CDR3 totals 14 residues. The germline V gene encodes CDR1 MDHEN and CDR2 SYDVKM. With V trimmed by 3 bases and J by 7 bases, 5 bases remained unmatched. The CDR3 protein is CASSLTAGGEKLFF. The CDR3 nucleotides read TGTGCCAGCAGTTTGACGGCAGGGGGTGAAAAACTGTTTTTT. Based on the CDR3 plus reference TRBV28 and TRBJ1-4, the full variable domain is DVKVTQSSRYLVKRTGEKVFLECVQDMDHENMFWYRQDPGLGLRLIYFSYDVKMKEKGDIPEGYSVSREKKERFSLILESASTNQTSMYLCASSLTAGGEKLFFGSGTQLSVL.

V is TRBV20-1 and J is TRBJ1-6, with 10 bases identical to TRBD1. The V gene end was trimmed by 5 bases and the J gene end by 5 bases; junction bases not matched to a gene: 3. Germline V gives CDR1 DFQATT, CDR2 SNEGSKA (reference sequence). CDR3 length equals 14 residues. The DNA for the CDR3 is TGCAGTGCTGTGGACAGGGGGGATAATTCACCCCTCCACTTT. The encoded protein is CSAVDRGDNSPLHF.

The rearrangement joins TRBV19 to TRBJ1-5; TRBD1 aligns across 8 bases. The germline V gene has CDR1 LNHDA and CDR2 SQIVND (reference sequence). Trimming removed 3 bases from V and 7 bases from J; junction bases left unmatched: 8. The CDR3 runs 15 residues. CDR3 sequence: CASSISDRAGQPQHF. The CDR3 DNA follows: TGTGCCAGTAGTATCTCGGACAGGGCAGGCCAGCCCCAGCATTTT.

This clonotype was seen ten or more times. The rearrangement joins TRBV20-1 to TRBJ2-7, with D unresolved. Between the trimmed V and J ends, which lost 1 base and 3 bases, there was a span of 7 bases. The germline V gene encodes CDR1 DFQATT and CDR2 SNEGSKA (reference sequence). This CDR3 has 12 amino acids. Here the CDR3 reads CSARGQHYEQYF. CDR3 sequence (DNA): TGCAGTGCTAGAGGGCAACACTACGAGCAGTACTTC.

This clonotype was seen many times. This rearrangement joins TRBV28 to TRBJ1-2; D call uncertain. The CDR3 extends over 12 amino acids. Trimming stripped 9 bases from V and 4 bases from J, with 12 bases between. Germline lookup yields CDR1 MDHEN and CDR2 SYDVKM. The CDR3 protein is CASHGHSYGYTF. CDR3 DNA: TGTGCCAGTCACGGGCATTCCTATGGCTACACCTTC.

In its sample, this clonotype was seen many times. The CDR3 nucleotides read TGTGCCAGCAGTCGAACGGAGGCTAGCGGGATATACGAGCAGTACTTC. Translating it yields CASSRTEASGIYEQYF. This chain joins TRBV2 and TRBJ2-7; 9 nucleotides align to TRBD2. This CDR3 spans 16 amino acids. Germline CDR1 is SNHLY and CDR2 is FYNNEI. Trimming at V came to 5 bases and at J to 4 bases, leaving 12 bases not matched to a gene.

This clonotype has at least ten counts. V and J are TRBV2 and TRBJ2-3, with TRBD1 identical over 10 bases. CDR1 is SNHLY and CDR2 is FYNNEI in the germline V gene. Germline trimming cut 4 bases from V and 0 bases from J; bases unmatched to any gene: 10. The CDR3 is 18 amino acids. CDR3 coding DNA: TGTGCCAGCAGTGGACAGGGGGCCCTGACGCGGAGCACAGATACGCAGTATTTT. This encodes CASSGQGALTRSTDTQYF.